Listed here is a single T cell receptor (beta chain). Its antigen remains unidentified. This sample is drawn from a study of PD-1 blockade in classical Hodgkin lymphoma. Study results and caveats: The authors excluded patients who started nivolumab under 1 year after ASCT. A significant rise in TCR diversity was seen by C4D1 for CD4+ cells but not for CD8+ cells. As was reported, newly diagnosed patients showed lower baseline TCR diversity than healthy donors did.

Libraries were prepared by immunoSEQ multiplex PCR; TCRdb keeps only in-frame clonotypes and omits some of them. The sample carries about 92,000 clones, 83% recorded once. The time point is: cycle 4 day 1 (C4D1), after 6 weeks of nivolumab. Exposure to brentuximab vedotin varied, and each patient had relapsed following autologous stem cell transplantation. Progressive disease, partial response or complete response was each patient's best response. The sequence derives from a human donor with classical Hodgkin lymphoma. Specimen: peripheral blood mononuclear cells (PBMCs), collected before the fourth cycle of nivolumab.

The CDR3 DNA follows: TGTGCCAGCAGCTTGGAGCCTAGCAGAGTTACCGGGGAGCTGTTTTTT. It is translated as CASSLEPSRVTGELFF. V and J are TRBV5-4 and TRBJ2-2; the D gene is possibly TRBD2 (5 bases). The CDR3 loop spans 16 amino acids. The V end lost 0 bases, the J end lost 5 bases, and 14 bases lay between the germline ends. The germline CDR1 and CDR2 sequences are SGHNT and YYREEE (reference sequence).